The source of this T cell receptor (beta chain) is a study of T-cell memory formation after mild COVID-19. This clonotype came up a few times. Germline lookup yields CDR1 SGDLS and CDR2 YYNGEE. The ends were cut back, 4 bases at V and 3 bases at J, with 14 bases in the middle. CDR3 length: 15 amino acids. TCR alpha and TCR beta cDNA libraries with sample barcodes and UMIs came from 5'RACE using constant-segment primers. TCRdb reanalysed the 5' RACE reads using MiXCR and keeps one entry per CDR3 protein. Seen here are some 490,000 distinct CDR3 sequences, around a sixth observed once, and the top ten hold 9% to 15%.

Source material: PBMCs or a T cell subset sorted from them (not recorded which). The sequence was obtained from an adult woman who had mild COVID-19 (a few samples of this study predate the infection). Cell type and time point are not known. This chain joins TRBV9 and TRBJ2-1; no definite D call. CDR3 amino acids: CASSPTRAFYNEQFF. Written as DNA, the CDR3 is TGTGCCAGCAGCCCAACTCGAGCCTTCTACAATGAGCAGTTCTTC. The full variable domain, with the rest looked up from reference TRBV9 and TRBJ2-1, is DSGVTQTPKHLITATGQRVTLRCSPRSGDLSVYWYQQSLDQGLQFLIQYYNGEERAKGNILERFSAQQFPDLHSELNLSSLELGDSALYFCASSPTRAFYNEQFFGPGTRLTVL.